The rows below give T cell receptor beta chains drawn from one sample of a study of ipilimumab plus nivolumab after autologous stem cell transplantation. The table came from immunoSEQ multiplex PCR; TCRdb's copy has only in-frame clones and leaves some out. The sample lists about 43,000 clones, more than 70% occurring once. The material was PBMCs, obtained in a trial of ipilimumab plus nivolumab as post-transplant consolidation. Source of these receptors: a male donor with multiple myeloma. Both conserved end residues are part of each CDR3. D genes are given only for firm matches.

V gene,D gene,J gene,CDR3 protein,CDR3 DNA
TRBV9,NA,TRBJ1-2,CASSVATGGYGYTF,TGTGCCAGCAGCGTGGCGACAGGAGGCTATGGCTACACCTTC
TRBV7-9,TRBD2,TRBJ2-2,CASSLRASGNTGELFF,TGTGCCAGCAGCCTCAGGGCTAGCGGGAACACCGGGGAGCTGTTTTTT
TRBV6-5,TRBD1,TRBJ2-2,CASRRGQEAGELFF,TGTGCCAGCAGACGGGGACAGGAGGCCGGGGAGCTGTTTTTT
TRBV27,TRBD2,TRBJ2-2,CASSRLAGGPGELFF,TGTGCCAGCAGTCGACTAGCGGGGGGTCCCGGGGAGCTGTTTTTT
TRBV28,NA,TRBJ2-7,CASSSPEGVYEQYF,TGTGCCAGCAGTTCCCCGGAGGGTGTCTACGAGCAGTACTTC
TRBV6-5,TRBD2,TRBJ2-1,CASSSGGAYNEQFF,TGTGCCAGCAGCAGCGGGGGGGCATACAATGAGCAGTTCTTC
TRBV28,TRBD1,TRBJ2-5,CASSLSPGTGEETQYF,TGTGCCAGCAGTTTATCCCCCGGGACAGGGGAAGAGACCCAGTACTTC
TRBV6-5,NA,TRBJ2-7,CASSSLGGAVYEQYF,TGTGCCAGCAGTTCCTTGGGGGGGGCAGTGTACGAGCAGTACTTC
TRBV9,NA,TRBJ2-6,CASSGGDSGANVLTF,TGTGCCAGCAGCGGAGGGGACTCTGGGGCCAACGTCCTGACTTTC
TRBV27,NA,TRBJ2-6,CASSLRVQKLSGANVLTF,TGTGCCAGCAGTCTCCGGGTCCAGAAACTTTCTGGGGCCAACGTCCTGACTTTC